This T cell receptor beta chain was identified during a study of cytomegalovirus exposure and HLA in healthy donors. CDR1 and CDR2 (germline): MNHEY, SVGAGI. This CDR3 contains 14 residues. Trimming cost V 8 bases and J 0 bases; bases outside gene matches: 6. Findings and limits, study-wide: In a later analysis, most CMV-associated TCR beta chains appeared HLA-restricted. Later analysis identified several of the most significant clusters that appeared linked to common viral pathogens. TCR association rates varied by HLA locus in a later analysis, with DRB1 highest and HLA-C lowest. Analysis was carried out at a later point, and it linked a missense DCLRE1C variant to TCR beta V- and J-gene trimming.

13 Jbeta primers and 60 Vbeta primers were used for the PCR. Sequencing was performed with immunoSEQ multiplex PCR; in TCRdb, only in-frame clones are kept and a portion is missing. Of more than 150,000 clones listed, just under 80% are singletons. This clone was found once. The antigen remains undetermined. This sequence originates from a woman in her forties or fifties in good health and CMV-seropositive. The sequencing input was PBMCs. J is TRBJ1-1 and V is TRBV6-5; 7 nucleotides align to TRBD1. This chain's CDR3 is CASAPGQLNTEAFF. CDR3 DNA sequence: TGTGCCAGCGCCCCGGGACAGTTGAACACTGAAGCTTTCTTT.